In this sample, the clone carrying this T cell receptor beta chain turned up once. The antigen is not known. This sample is drawn from a study of shared clonotypes between healthy human individuals. Donors comprised healthy HIV-negative adults lacking recent acute infections or vaccinations. Study outcomes and limitations: A generally larger estimated richness was seen in naive subsets than in memory subsets. Naive CD4 clonotypes were shared across several donors at 5% to 6%.

The CDR3 consists of 13 residues. From germline, CDR1 is SGHKS and CDR2 YYEKEE (reference sequence). V lost 0 bases and J lost 5, with 8 bases in between. An assay was performed, and its level was deep. Sequencing was performed with immunoSEQ multiplex PCR; in TCRdb, only in-frame clones are kept and a portion is missing. In the table there are about 1.5 million clones, 95% to 99% of which are singletons. Sequencing was done on a sample of naive CD4+ T cells sorted from blood. Described subset: CD45RA+ positively selected. The chain links TRBV5-5 to TRBJ2-5; D ambiguous. The receptor comes from a young man in good health. CDR3 loop: CASSLEREETQYF. The CDR3 DNA reads TGTGCCAGCAGCTTGGAGAGAGAGGAGACCCAGTACTTC.